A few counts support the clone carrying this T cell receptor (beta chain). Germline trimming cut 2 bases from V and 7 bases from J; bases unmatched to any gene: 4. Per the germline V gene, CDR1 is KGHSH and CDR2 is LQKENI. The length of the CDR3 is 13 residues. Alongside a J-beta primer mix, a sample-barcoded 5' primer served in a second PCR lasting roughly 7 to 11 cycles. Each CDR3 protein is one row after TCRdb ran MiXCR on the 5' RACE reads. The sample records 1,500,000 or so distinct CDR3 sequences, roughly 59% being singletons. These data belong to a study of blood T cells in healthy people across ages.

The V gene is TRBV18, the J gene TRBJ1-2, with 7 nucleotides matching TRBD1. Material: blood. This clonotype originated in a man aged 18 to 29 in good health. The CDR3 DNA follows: TGTGCCAGCTCACCAGGGACAGAGGGTGGCTACACCTTC. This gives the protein CASSPGTEGGYTF.